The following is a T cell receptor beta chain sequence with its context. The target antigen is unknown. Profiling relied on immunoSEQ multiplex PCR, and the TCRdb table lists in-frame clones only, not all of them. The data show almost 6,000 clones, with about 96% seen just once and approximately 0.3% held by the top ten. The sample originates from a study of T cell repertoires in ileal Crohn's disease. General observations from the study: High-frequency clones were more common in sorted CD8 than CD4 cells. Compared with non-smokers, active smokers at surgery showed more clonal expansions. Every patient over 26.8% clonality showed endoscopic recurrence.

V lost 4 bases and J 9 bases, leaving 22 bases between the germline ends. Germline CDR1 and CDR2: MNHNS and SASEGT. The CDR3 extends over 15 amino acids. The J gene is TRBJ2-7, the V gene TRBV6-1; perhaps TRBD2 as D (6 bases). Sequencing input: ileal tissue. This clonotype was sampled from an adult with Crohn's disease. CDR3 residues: CASSGVSGGGTWQYV. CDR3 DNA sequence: TGTGCCAGCAGTGGGGTTAGTGGGGGAGGTACATGGCAGTACGTC.